The subject of this entry is one TCR beta chain. This specimen belongs to a study of CD8+ T cells in alopecia areata. Study at large: The drug, oral tofacitinib, was given to treated patients at 5 to 10 mg twice daily.

As for treatment: oral pan-JAK inhibitor, 5-10 mg twice daily. Extracted RNA was reverse transcribed into cDNA, the sequencing template. Measured with immunoSEQ multiplex PCR; TCRdb has only the in-frame clones, and not every one. Here the sample spans fewer than 250,000 clones, approximately 56% being singletons. The receptor comes from a human donor with alopecia areata. The specimen was CD4+ T cells sorted from blood, collected at week 4, from a patient treated with tofacitinib.

The DNA for the CDR3 is TGTGCCAGCAGCGTAGGGACCGGGGAGCTGTTTTTT. Translated, it gives CASSVGTGELFF. This chain uses TRBV9 with TRBJ2-2; D gene unclear. Deletions cut 0 bases from V and 5 bases from J, with 2 bases between. The length of the CDR3 is 12 residues. Germline V gene data show CDR1 as SGDLS and CDR2 as YYNGEE.